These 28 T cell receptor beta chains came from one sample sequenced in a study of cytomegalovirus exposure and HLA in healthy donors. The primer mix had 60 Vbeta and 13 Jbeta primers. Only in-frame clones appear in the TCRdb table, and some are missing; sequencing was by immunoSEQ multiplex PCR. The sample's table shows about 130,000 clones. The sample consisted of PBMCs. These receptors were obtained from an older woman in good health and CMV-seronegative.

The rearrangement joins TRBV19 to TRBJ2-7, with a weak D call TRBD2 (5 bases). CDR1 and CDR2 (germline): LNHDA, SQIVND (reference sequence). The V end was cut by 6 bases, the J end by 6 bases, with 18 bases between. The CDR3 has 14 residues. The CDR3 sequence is CASRVDSVTAEQYF. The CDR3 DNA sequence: TGTGCCAGTAGGGTGGACTCAGTGACGGCCGAGCAGTACTTC.

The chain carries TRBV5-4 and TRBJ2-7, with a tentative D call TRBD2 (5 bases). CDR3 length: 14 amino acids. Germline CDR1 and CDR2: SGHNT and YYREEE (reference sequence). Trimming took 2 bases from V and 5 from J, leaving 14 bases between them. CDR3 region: CASSFTSPGNEQYF. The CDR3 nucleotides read TGTGCCAGCAGCTTCACATCCCCGGGGAACGAGCAGTACTTC. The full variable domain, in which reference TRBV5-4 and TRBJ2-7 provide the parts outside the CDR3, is ETGVTQSPTHLIKTRGQQVTLRCSSQSGHNTVSWYQQALGQGPQFIFQYYREEENGRGNFPPRFSGLQFPNYSSELNVNALELDDSALYLCASSFTSPGNEQYFGPGTRLTVT.

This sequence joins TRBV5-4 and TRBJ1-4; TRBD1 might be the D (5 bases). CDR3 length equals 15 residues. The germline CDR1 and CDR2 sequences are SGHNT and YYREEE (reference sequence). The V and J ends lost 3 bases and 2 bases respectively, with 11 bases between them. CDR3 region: CASSSGGTTNEKLFF. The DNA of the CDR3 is TGTGCCAGCAGCTCCGGGGGTACGACTAATGAAAAACTGTTTTTT.

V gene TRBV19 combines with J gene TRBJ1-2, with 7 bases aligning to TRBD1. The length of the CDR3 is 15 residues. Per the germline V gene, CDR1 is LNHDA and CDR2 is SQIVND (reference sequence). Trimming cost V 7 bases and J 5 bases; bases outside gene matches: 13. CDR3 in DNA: TGTGCCAGTAAGGGGGCAGGGAGTGTCCCATATGGCTACACCTTC. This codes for CASKGAGSVPYGYTF.

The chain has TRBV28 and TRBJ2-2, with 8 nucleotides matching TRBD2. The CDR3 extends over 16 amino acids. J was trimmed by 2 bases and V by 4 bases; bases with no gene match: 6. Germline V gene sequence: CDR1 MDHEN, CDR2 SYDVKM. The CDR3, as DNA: TGTGCCAGCAGTTGGCGGGAGGCGCCAAACACCGGGGAGCTGTTTTTT. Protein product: CASSWREAPNTGELFF. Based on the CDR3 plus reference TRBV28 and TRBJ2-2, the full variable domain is DVKVTQSSRYLVKRTGEKVFLECVQDMDHENMFWYRQDPGLGLRLIYFSYDVKMKEKGDIPEGYSVSREKKERFSLILESASTNQTSMYLCASSWREAPNTGELFFGEGSRLTVL.

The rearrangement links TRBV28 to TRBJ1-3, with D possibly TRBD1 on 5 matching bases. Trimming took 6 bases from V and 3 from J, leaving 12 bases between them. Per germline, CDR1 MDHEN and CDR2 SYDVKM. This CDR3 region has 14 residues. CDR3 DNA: TGTGCCAGCAGCGAAAGGGGTTTTGGAAACACCATATATTTT. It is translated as CASSERGFGNTIYF.

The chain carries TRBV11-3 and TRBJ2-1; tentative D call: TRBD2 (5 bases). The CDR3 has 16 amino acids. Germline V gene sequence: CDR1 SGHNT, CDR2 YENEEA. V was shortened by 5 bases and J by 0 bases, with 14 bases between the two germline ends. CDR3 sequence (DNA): TGTGCCAGCAGCCGTACTAGTTTGAGCTCCTACAATGAGCAGTTCTTC. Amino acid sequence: CASSRTSLSSYNEQFF.

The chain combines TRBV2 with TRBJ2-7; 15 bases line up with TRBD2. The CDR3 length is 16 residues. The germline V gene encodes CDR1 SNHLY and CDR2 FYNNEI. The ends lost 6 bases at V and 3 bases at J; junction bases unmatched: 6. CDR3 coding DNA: TGTGCCAGCAGGGGGACTAGCGGGAGGACGGTCTACGAGCAGTACTTC. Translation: CASRGTSGRTVYEQYF.

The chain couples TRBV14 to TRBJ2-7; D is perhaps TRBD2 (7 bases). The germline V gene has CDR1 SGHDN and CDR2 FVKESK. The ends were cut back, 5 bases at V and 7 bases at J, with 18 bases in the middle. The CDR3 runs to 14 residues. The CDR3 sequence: CASSKGGGTQEQYF. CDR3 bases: TGTGCCAGCAGCAAAGGGGGGGGGACCCAGGAGCAGTACTTC.

DNA of the CDR3: TGTGCCAGTAGTCGCCGGGACCAAGAGACCCAGTACTTC. The encoded protein is CASSRRDQETQYF. This chain uses TRBV19 with TRBJ2-5; D not resolved. The CDR3 sequence is 13 residues long. Germline V gene lookup returns CDR1 LNHDA and CDR2 SQIVND (reference sequence). The V end lost 5 bases, the J end lost 0 bases, and 7 bases lay between the germline ends.

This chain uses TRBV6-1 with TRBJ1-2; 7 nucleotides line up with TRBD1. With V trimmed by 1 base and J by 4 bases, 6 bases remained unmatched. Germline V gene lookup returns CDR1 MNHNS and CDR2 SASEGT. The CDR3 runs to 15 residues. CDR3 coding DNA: TGTGCCAGCAGTGAAGGACAGGGAGTCAGCTATGGCTACACCTTC. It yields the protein CASSEGQGVSYGYTF.

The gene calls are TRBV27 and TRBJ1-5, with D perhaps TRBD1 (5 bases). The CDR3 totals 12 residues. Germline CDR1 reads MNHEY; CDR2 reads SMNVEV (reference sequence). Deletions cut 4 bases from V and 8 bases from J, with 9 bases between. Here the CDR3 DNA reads TGTGCCAGCAGTTCCTGGGGCGAGCCCCAGCATTTT. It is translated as CASSSWGEPQHF.

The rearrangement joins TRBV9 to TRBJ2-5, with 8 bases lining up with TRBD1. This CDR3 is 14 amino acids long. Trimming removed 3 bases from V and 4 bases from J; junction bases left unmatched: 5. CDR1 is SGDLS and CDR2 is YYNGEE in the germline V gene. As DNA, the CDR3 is TGTGCCAGCAGCGGACAGGGGTTTGTAGAGACCCAGTACTTC. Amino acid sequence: CASSGQGFVETQYF.

The CDR3 DNA reads TGTGCCAGAGACAGAGTTAATGGCTACACCTTC. Its translation: CARDRVNGYTF. The chain couples TRBV2 to TRBJ1-2, with a tentative D call TRBD1 (5 bases). The germline V gene encodes CDR1 SNHLY and CDR2 FYNNEI. The V end was cut by 9 bases, the J end by 6 bases, with 11 bases between. The CDR3 has 11 residues.

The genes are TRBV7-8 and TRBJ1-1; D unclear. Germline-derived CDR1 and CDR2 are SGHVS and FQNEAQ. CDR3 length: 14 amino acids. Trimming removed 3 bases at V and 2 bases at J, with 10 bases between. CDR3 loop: CASSLSGINTEAFF. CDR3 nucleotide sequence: TGTGCCAGCAGCTTGTCGGGGATTAACACTGAAGCTTTCTTT.

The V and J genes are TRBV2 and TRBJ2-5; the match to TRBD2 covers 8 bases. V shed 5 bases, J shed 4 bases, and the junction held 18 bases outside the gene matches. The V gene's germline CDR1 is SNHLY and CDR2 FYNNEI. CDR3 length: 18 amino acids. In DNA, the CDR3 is TGTGCCAGCAGTCTTAGGGGGACTAGGGCATTCCGAGGAGAGACCCAGTACTTC. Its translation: CASSLRGTRAFRGETQYF.

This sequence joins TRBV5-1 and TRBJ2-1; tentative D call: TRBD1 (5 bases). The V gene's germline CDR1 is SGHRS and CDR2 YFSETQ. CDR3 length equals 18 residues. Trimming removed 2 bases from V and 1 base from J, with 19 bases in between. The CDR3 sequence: CASSFKVRVERSYNEQFF. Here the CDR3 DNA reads TGCGCCAGCAGCTTTAAGGTCAGGGTTGAACGGTCCTACAATGAGCAGTTCTTC.

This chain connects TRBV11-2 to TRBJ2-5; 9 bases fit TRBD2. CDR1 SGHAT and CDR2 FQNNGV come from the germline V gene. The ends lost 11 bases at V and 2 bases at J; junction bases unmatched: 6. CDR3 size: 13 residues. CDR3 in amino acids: CASAGGGQETQYF. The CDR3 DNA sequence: TGTGCCTCCGCGGGGGGGGGACAAGAGACCCAGTACTTC.

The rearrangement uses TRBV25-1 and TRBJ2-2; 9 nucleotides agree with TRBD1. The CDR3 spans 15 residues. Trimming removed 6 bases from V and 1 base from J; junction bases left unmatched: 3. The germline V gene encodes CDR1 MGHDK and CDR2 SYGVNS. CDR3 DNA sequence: TGTGCCAGCAGCCGGACAGGGGAGAACACCGGGGAGCTGTTTTTT. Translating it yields CASSRTGENTGELFF.

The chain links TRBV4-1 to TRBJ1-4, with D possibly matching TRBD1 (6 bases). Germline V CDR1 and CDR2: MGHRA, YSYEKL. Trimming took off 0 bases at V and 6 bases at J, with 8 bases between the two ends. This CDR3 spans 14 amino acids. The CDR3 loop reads CASSQEQGDEKLFF. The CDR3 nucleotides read TGCGCCAGCAGCCAAGAACAGGGAGATGAAAAACTGTTTTTT.

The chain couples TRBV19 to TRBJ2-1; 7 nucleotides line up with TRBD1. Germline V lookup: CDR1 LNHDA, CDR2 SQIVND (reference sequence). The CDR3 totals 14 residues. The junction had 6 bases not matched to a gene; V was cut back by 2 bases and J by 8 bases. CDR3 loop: CASSISQTGYEQFF. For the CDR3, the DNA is TGTGCCAGTAGTATATCCCAGACAGGGTATGAGCAGTTCTTC.

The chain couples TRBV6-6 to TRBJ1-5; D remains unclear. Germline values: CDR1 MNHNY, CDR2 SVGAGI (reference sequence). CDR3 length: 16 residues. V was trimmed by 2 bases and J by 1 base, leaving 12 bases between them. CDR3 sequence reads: CASSYPPGISNQPQHF. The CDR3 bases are TGTGCCAGCAGTTACCCCCCGGGGATCAGCAATCAGCCCCAGCATTTT.

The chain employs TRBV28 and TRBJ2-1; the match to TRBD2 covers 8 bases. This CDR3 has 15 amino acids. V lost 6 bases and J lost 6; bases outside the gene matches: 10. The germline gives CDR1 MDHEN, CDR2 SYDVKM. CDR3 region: CASRLRVAGGNEQFF. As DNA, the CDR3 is TGTGCCAGCAGACTCAGGGTGGCGGGAGGCAATGAGCAGTTCTTC.

The CDR3 loop reads CASSLDLAGRQETQYF. CDR3 DNA sequence: TGTGCCAGCAGCTTAGACCTAGCGGGAAGGCAAGAGACCCAGTACTTC. The chain carries TRBV7-9 and TRBJ2-5, with 9 bases aligning to TRBD2. The CDR3 contains 16 residues. The V gene end was trimmed by 1 base and the J gene end by 2 bases; junction bases not matched to a gene: 5. Germline V gene data show CDR1 as SEHNR and CDR2 as FQNEAQ (reference sequence).

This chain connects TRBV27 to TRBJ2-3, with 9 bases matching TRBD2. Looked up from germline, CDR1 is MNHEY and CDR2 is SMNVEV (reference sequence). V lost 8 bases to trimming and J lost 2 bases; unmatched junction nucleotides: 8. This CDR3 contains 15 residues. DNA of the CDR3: TGTGCCAGCCGATCAGCGGGAGGCTACACAGATACGCAGTATTTT. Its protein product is CASRSAGGYTDTQYF.

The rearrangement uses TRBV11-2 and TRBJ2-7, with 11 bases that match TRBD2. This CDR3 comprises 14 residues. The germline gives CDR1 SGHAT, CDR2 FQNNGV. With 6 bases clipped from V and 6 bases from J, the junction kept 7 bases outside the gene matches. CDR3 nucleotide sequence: TGTGCCAGCAGAGATACTAGCGGGAGTGCCGAGCAGTACTTC. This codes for CASRDTSGSAEQYF.

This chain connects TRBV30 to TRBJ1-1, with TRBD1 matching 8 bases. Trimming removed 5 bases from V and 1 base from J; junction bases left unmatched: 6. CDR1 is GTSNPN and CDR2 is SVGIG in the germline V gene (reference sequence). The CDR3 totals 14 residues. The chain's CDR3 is CAWGSGQANTEAFF. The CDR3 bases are TGTGCCTGGGGGTCGGGACAGGCGAACACTGAAGCTTTCTTT.

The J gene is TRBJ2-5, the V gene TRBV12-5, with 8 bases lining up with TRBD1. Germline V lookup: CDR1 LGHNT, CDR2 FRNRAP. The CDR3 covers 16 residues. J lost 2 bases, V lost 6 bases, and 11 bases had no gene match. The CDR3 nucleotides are TGTGCTAGTGGCAAAGGACAGGGTGGGGGGCAAGAGACCCAGTACTTC. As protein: CASGKGQGGGQETQYF.